This is a list of T cell receptor beta chains from one sample in a study of PD-1 blockade in classical Hodgkin lymphoma. Measured with immunoSEQ multiplex PCR; TCRdb has only the in-frame clones, and not every one. The data show more than 95,000 clones, with more than 70% seen just once and over 15% held by the top ten. Sequencing was performed on peripheral blood mononuclear cells (PBMCs), taken before the fourth cycle of nivolumab. The receptors here all came from a human donor with classical Hodgkin lymphoma. CDR3s leave out the opening cysteine and the closing phenylalanine or tryptophan. Size tells how often a clone was seen (once, few, many) or the class of an expanded clone, and some rows leave it out.

size,V,J,CDR3
once,TRBV28,TRBJ2-7,ASSSSGTGGDEQY
NA,TRBV30,TRBJ1-1,AWSVGGMNTEAF
NA,TRBV7-9,TRBJ2-7,ASTPRGGKSYEQY
NA,TRBV19,TRBJ1-2,ASSPSTGTAGYT
NA,TRBV29-1,TRBJ2-7,SVGQGMYEQY
NA,TRBV5-1,TRBJ2-5,ASSKMAEIATQETQY
NA,TRBV28,TRBJ2-1,ASCGRAYNEQF
NA,TRBV28,TRBJ2-3,ASSSPGMTSGSLGDTQY
NA,TRBV18,TRBJ2-7,ASSRGQTYEQY
once,TRBV9,TRBJ2-1,ASSTSAYGAGRDNEQF
NA,TRBV27,TRBJ1-3,ASSLTGRTGNTIY
NA,TRBV6-1,TRBJ2-3,ASSEALYSRSLTDTQY
NA,TRBV13,TRBJ2-1,ASSLDSGLSSYNEQF
NA,TRBV5-6,TRBJ2-2,ASSFLREFNTGELF
NA,TRBV7-6,TRBJ1-1,ASSLSRGVNTEAF
NA,TRBV5-1,TRBJ2-5,ASSLQAEETQY
NA,TRBV30,TRBJ2-7,AWSVQGVNEQY
NA,TRBV4-3,TRBJ1-1,ASSQDRRVGTEAF
NA,TRBV7-9,TRBJ2-7,ASNPLTSGSYEQY
NA,TRBV5-4,TRBJ1-4,ASREATNEKLF
once,TRBV2,TRBJ2-7,ASSAALSEQY
NA,TRBV5-1,TRBJ2-5,ASSRGPSGSSETQY
NA,TRBV7-9,TRBJ1-1,ASSQGGAGTEAF
NA,TRBV5-4,TRBJ2-3,ASSTGGDTQY
NA,TRBV4-1,TRBJ1-2,ASSQGGQGSLLNYGYT
NA,TRBV5-6,TRBJ2-3,ASSPTHPGEDTQY
NA,TRBV30,TRBJ2-1,AWSVLSGRGNEQF
NA,TRBV10-3,TRBJ2-7,AISGGTGAAQY
NA,TRBV29-1,TRBJ2-2,SVEGRASGRFDTGELF
NA,TRBV5-8,TRBJ2-7,ASSPDRTYMQY
NA,TRBV7-2,TRBJ1-1,ASSLQGHTEAF
NA,TRBV7-9,TRBJ2-5,ASSLPPAETQY
NA,TRBV19,TRBJ2-5,ASSIGTSGRGETQY
NA,TRBV29-1,TRBJ2-1,SVAKGLYNEQF
few,TRBV4-2,TRBJ1-2,ASSQGHRDTPVSSYT
NA,TRBV7-9,TRBJ2-5,ASSSRGTEQETQY
NA,TRBV15,TRBJ2-1,ATTRESGSYNEQF
NA,TRBV2,TRBJ1-1,ASSEGILNTEAF
NA,TRBV5-1,TRBJ1-2,ASSPGTSYGYT
NA,TRBV7-8,TRBJ1-4,ASSHRWGSGEKLF
NA,TRBV27,TRBJ1-2,ASSDRDRGPNYGYT
NA,TRBV6-1,TRBJ2-7,ASKFRRREDYEQY